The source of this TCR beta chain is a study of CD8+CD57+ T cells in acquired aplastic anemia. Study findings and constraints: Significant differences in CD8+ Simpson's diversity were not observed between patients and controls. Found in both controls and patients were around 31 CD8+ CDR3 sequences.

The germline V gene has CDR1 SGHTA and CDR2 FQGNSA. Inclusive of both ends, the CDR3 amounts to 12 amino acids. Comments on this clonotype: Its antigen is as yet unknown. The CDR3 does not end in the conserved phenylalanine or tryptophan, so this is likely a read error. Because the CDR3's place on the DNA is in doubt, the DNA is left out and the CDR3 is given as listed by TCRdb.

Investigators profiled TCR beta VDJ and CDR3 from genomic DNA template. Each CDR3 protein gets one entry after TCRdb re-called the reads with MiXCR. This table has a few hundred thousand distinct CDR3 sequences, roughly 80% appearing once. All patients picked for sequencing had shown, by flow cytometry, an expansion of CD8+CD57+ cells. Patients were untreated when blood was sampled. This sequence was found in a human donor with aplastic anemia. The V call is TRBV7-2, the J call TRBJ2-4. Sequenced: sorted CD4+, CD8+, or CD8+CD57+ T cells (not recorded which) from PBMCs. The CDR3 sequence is CASSLAGNTDNL.